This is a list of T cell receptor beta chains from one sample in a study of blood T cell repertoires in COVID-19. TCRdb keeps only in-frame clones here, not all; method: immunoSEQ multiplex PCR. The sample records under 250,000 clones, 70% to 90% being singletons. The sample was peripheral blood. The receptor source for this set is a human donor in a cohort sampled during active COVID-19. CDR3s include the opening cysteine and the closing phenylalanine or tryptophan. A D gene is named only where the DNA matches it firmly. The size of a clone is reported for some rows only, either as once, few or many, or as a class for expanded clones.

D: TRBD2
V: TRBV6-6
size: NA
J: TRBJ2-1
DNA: TGTGCCAGCAGTCATGGCGGGACTAGCGGGAGGGGAAGGTCCTACAATGAGCAGTTCTTC
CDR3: CASSHGGTSGRGRSYNEQFF

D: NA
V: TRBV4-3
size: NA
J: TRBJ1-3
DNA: TGCGCCAGCAGCCAAGATTTAACACCGAACTCTGGAAACACCATATATTTT
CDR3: CASSQDLTPNSGNTIYF

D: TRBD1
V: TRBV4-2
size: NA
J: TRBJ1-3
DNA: TGTGCCAGCAGCCAAGAACTGAGACAGGGGGCTTCCTCCAGCTCTGGAAACACCATATATTTT
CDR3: CASSQELRQGASSSSGNTIYF

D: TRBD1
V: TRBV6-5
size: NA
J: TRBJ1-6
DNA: TGTGCCAGCAGGAGGGGACAGGGGGCTAATTCACCCCTCCACTTT
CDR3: CASRRGQGANSPLHF

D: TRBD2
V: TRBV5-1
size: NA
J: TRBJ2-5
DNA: TGCGCCAGCAGCTTGACGGGAGGGCCTCGGGAGACCCAGTACTTC
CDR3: CASSLTGGPRETQYF

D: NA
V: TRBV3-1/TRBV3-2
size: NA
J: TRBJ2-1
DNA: TGTGCCAGCAGCCAACGTGCGGCGGACTACAATGAGCAGTTCTTC
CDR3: CASSQRAADYNEQFF

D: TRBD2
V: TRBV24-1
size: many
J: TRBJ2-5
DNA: TGTGCCACCAGTGACCCGCGGGAGTTTGGAGAGACCCAGTACTTC
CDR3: CATSDPREFGETQYF

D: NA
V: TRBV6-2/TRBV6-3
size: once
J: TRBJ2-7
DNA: TGTGCCAGCAGTTATAGGACAGACTCCTACGAGCAGTACTTC
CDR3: CASSYRTDSYEQYF

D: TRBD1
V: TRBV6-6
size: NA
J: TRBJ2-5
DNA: TGTGCCAGCAGCCTGACAGGGAACCAAGAGACCCAGTACTTC
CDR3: CASSLTGNQETQYF

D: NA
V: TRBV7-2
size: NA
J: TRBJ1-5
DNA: TGTGCCAGCAGCCTCCGGACAATTAGCAATCAGCCCCAGCATTTT
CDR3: CASSLRTISNQPQHF

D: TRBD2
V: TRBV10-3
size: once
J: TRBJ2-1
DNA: TGTGCCATCATCGCCGGGACTAGCGGATTAATGGCTGAGCAGTTCTTC
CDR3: CAIIAGTSGLMAEQFF

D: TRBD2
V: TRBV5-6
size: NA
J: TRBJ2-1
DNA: TGTGCCAGCAGCTTGCCTAGCGGGGCCTACAATGAGCAGTTCTTC
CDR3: CASSLPSGAYNEQFF

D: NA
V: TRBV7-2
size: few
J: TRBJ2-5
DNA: TGTGCCAGCAGCTACAGGGCCGAAGAGACCCAGTACTTC
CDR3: CASSYRAEETQYF

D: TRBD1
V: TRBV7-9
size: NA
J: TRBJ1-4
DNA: TGTGCCAGCAGCAAAACAGGGGGCTTTGCTGAAAAACTGTTTTTT
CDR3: CASSKTGGFAEKLFF

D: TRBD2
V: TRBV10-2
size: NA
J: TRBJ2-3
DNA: TGCGCCAGCAGTGAGTCTGCGGGGGGGAGCACAGATACGCAGTATTTT
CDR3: CASSESAGGSTDTQYF

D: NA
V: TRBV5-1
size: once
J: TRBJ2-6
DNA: TGCGCCAGCAGTACAGGCGACTCTGGGGCCAACGTCCTGACTTTC
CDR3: CASSTGDSGANVLTF

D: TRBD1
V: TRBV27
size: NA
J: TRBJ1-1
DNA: TGTGCCAGCAGTCGACAGGGGGCCCCGAACACTGAAGCTTTCTTT
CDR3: CASSRQGAPNTEAFF

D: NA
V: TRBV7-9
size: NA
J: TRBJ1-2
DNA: TGTGCCAGCAGCCCGACTCGTCCGGCGGGCTATGGCTACACCTTC
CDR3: CASSPTRPAGYGYTF

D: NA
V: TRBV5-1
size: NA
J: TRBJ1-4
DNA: TGCGCCAGCAGCTTGGGCAGGGGACGGTATGAAAAACTGTTTTTT
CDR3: CASSLGRGRYEKLFF

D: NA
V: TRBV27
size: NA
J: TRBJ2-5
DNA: TGTGCCAGCAGTTTATCAGGGGGACAAGAGACCCAGTACTTC
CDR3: CASSLSGGQETQYF

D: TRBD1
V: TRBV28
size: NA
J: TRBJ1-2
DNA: TGTGCCAGCGTGCAGGGACAGGGAGTTTCCTATGGCTACACCTTC
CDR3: CASVQGQGVSYGYTF

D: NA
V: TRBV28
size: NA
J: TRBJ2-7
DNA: TGTGCCAGCGATCAGGGCTACGAGCAGTACTTC
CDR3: CASDQGYEQYF

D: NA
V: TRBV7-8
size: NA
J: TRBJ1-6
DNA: TGTGCCAGCAGCTTAGAATTGGGCAAGCTGATCTCCTATAATTCACCCCTCCACTTT
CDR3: CASSLELGKLISYNSPLHF

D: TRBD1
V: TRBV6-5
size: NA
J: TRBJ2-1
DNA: TGTGCCAGCACCAGGGGGACAGCAAGGGTGGATGAGCAGTTCTTC
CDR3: CASTRGTARVDEQFF

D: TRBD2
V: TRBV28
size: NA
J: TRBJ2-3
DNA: TGTGCCAGCAGTGGGAGGGAGGGCCGAACAGATACGCAGTATTTT
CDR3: CASSGREGRTDTQYF